This is a list of T cell receptor beta chains from one sample in a study of cytotoxic CD8 clonotypes in ibrutinib-treated CLL. Sequencing was performed with immunoSEQ multiplex PCR; in TCRdb, only in-frame clones are kept and a portion is missing. Counted here are 250,000 or so clones, less than 75% occurring once; the ten biggest clones make up over 15%. The input for sequencing was PBMCs, taken after 24 months of ibrutinib treatment. The receptors derive from a human donor with chronic lymphocytic leukemia. Each CDR3 is given with its conserved first and last residue. The D gene is left open where the match is weak. A clone size is listed for some rows: how often the clone was seen (once, few, many), or a class if it is expanded.

few,TRBD2,TRBJ2-7,TRBV5-4,CASSLGGRGEQYF,TGTGCCAGCAGCTTGGGAGGGAGGGGCGAGCAGTACTTC
.,.,TRBJ1-1,TRBV5-1,CASSPDIFPEAFF,TGCGCCAGCAGCCCGGACATCTTTCCTGAAGCTTTCTTT
.,.,TRBJ2-7,TRBV7-2,CASSFYMGEQYF,TGTGCCAGCAGTTTCTATATGGGCGAGCAGTACTTC
.,.,TRBJ2-1,TRBV5-1,CASSLDSRKSNEQFF,TGCGCCAGCAGCTTGGACAGCCGAAAGTCAAATGAGCAGTTCTTC
.,.,TRBJ2-5,TRBV19,CASRFGETQYF,TGTGCCAGTAGGTTTGGGGAGACCCAGTACTTC
few,TRBD1,TRBJ1-1,TRBV29-1,CSVDDRGAEAFF,TGCAGCGTGGACGACAGGGGGGCTGAAGCTTTCTTT
.,TRBD1,TRBJ2-7,TRBV5-5,CASSLGQGAYEQYF,TGTGCCAGCAGTTTGGGACAGGGGGCGTACGAGCAGTACTTC
.,.,TRBJ2-7,TRBV27,CASSRPQGHEQYF,TGTGCCAGCAGTCGCCCCCAGGGACACGAGCAGTACTTC
.,TRBD1,TRBJ2-7,TRBV27,CASSSLGQGTYEQYF,TGTGCCAGCAGTTCCCTGGGACAGGGAACCTACGAGCAGTACTTC
.,.,TRBJ2-7,TRBV19,CASSPGRNYEQYF,TGTGCCAGTAGCCCGGGGCGGAACTACGAGCAGTACTTC
few,.,TRBJ2-5,TRBV27,CASSFSRGTETQYF,TGTGCCAGCAGTTTTTCGAGAGGGACAGAGACCCAGTACTTC
.,.,TRBJ1-1,TRBV28,CASSLGTEFDTEAFF,TGTGCCAGCAGTCTTGGCACAGAGTTCGACACTGAAGCTTTCTTT
.,.,TRBJ2-7,TRBV29-1,CSVELPPWREQYF,TGCAGCGTTGAACTTCCCCCTTGGCGCGAGCAGTACTTC
few,TRBD1,TRBJ1-1,TRBV2,CASERQGVTEAFF,TGTGCCAGCGAGCGACAGGGGGTCACTGAAGCTTTCTTT
.,.,TRBJ2-3,TRBV29-1,CSVKGRADTQYF,TGCAGCGTTAAAGGTCGGGCGGATACGCAGTATTTT
.,.,TRBJ2-5,TRBV18,CASSPLDTRKETQYF,TGTGCCAGCTCACCCCTGGACACAAGAAAAGAGACCCAGTACTTC
.,.,TRBJ1-2,TRBV7-7,CASSLAAIYGYTF,TGTGCTAGCAGCTTGGCAGCAATCTATGGCTACACCTTC
.,.,TRBJ2-7,TRBV29-1,CSVEGGTYEQYF,TGCAGCGTTGAAGGGGGGACCTACGAGCAGTACTTC
.,TRBD1,TRBJ1-4,TRBV5-1,CASTTLGTGDEKLFF,TGCGCCAGCACTACTCTCGGGACAGGGGATGAAAAACTGTTTTTT
.,.,TRBJ2-5,TRBV28,CASSLPGTPETQYF,TGTGCCAGCAGTCTTCCCGGGACTCCGGAGACCCAGTACTTC
.,.,TRBJ2-7,TRBV29-1,CSVRQGDSYEQYF,TGCAGCGTCCGGCAGGGCGACTCCTACGAGCAGTACTTC
.,.,TRBJ2-5,TRBV19,CASSRAGSQETQYF,TGTGCCAGTAGTAGGGCAGGGAGTCAAGAGACCCAGTACTTC
.,TRBD2,TRBJ2-3,TRBV18,CASSPAGVAATDTQYF,TGTGCCAGCTCACCCGCGGGGGTAGCGGCTACAGATACGCAGTATTTT
.,TRBD1,TRBJ2-5,TRBV5-6,CASSVDRGTQKETQYF,TGTGCCAGCAGCGTCGACAGGGGCACCCAAAAAGAGACCCAGTACTTC
.,TRBD1,TRBJ2-3,TRBV25-1,CASSDSGQGAVDTQYF,TGTGCCAGCAGTGATTCTGGACAGGGGGCAGTAGATACGCAGTATTTT
.,TRBD1,TRBJ2-7,TRBV5-4,CASSLGQGLYEQYF,TGTGCCAGCAGCTTAGGACAGGGCCTTTACGAGCAGTACTTC
.,.,TRBJ2-1,TRBV9,CASSLLERSYNEQFF,TGTGCCAGCAGCTTACTCGAAAGGTCCTACAATGAGCAGTTCTTC
few,.,TRBJ2-7,TRBV2,CASSYFSTYEQYF,TGTGCCAGCAGTTACTTTTCCACCTACGAGCAGTACTTC
.,TRBD1,TRBJ2-6,TRBV9,CASSIRTGGGANVLTF,TGTGCCAGCAGCATCCGGACAGGTGGTGGGGCCAACGTCCTGACTTTC
.,TRBD2,TRBJ2-7,TRBV7-8,CASSKPGLASEQYF,TGTGCCAGCAGCAAACCCGGACTAGCCTCCGAGCAGTACTTC